This T cell receptor beta chain was profiled in a study of cytomegalovirus exposure and HLA in healthy donors. Study-wide results and caveats: Confirmation was obtained in vitro that a few CMV-associated chains are specific for CMV antigens. When analyzed later, a missense DCLRE1C variant was found to be linked to TCR beta V- and J-gene trimming.

This clone is medium-sized (0.01 to 0.1%) by share. The antigen is undetermined. Healthy bone marrow donors made up the cohort. With 60 Vbeta and 13 Jbeta primers, the PCR was carried out. The data were produced by immunoSEQ multiplex PCR, yet TCRdb's version contains in-frame clones alone and is incomplete. The sample holds roughly 77,000 clones, about three quarters seen once. The CDR3 consists of 15 residues. The V gene's germline CDR1 is SQVTM and CDR2 ANQGSEA. V was pared by 1 base and J by 1 base, with 8 bases between. This TCR derives from a middle-aged woman in good health and CMV-seropositive. The genes are TRBV29-1 and TRBJ2-6; D is possibly TRBD1 (5 bases). The sequenced sample was PBMCs. The CDR3 nucleotides read TGCAGCGTTGAAGTAGGGGCGTCTGGGGCCAACGTCCTGACTTTC. It specifies CSVEVGASGANVLTF.